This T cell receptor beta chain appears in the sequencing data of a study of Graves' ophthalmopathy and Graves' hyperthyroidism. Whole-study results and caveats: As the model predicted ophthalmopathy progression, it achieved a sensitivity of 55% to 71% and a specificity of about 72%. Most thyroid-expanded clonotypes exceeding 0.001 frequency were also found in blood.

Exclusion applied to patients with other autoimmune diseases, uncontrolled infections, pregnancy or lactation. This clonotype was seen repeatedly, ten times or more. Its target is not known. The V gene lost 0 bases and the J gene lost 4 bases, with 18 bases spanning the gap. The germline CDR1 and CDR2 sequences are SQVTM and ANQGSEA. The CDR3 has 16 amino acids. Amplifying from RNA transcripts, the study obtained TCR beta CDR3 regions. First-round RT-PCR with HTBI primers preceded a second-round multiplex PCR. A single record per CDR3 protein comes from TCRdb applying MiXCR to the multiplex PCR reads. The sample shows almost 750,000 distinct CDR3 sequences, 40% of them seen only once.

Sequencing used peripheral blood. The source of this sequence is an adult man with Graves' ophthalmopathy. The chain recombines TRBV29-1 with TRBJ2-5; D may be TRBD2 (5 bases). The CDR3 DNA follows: TGCAGCGTTGAAGAGGAGAGGGATCACGTCGGAGAGACCCAGTACTTC. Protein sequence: CSVEEERDHVGETQYF.